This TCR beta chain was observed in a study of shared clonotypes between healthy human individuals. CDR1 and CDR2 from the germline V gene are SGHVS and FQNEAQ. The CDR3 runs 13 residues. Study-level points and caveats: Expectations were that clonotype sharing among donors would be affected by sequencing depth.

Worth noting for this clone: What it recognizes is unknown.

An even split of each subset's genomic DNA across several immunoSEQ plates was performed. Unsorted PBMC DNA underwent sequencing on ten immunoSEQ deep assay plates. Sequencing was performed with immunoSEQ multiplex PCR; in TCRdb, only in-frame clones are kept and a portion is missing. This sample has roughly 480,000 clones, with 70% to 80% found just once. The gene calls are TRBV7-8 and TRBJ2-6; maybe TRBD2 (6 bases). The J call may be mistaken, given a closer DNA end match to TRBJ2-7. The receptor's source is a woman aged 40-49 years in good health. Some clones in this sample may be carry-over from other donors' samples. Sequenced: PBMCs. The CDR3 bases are TGTGCCAGCAGCTTCGGGGGAACTACGGAGCAGTACTTC. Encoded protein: CASSFGGTTEQYF.